This TCR beta chain was obtained from a study of T cells after yellow fever vaccination. Across the whole study: The SMART-Seq v4 Ultra Low Input method served to prepare the low-cell-number fractions.

Many counts were recorded for this clonotype. The CDR3 is 15 residues long. The germline CDR1 and CDR2 sequences are SGHVS and FNYEAQ. The V and J ends lost 3 bases and 5 bases respectively, with 16 bases between them. TCRdb itself ran the 5' RACE reads through MiXCR, one entry per CDR3 protein. The table lists approximately 120,000 distinct CDR3 sequences, roughly 15% of them singletons. The rearrangement links TRBV7-6 to TRBJ2-5; D remains unclear. Sequenced here: CD8+ T cells sorted from PBMCs, sampled 5 days after the yellow fever booster vaccination. This clonotype originated in a young man who received the YFV17D yellow fever vaccine. The CDR3 loop is CASSLAQASRETQYF. CDR3 in DNA: TGTGCCAGCAGCTTGGCCCAGGCCTCCAGGGAGACCCAGTACTTC.